Below are 20 T cell receptor beta chains sequenced from a single sample in a study of cytomegalovirus exposure and HLA in healthy donors (dated by TCRdb to the late 2010s). Libraries were built with the immunoSEQ multiplex PCR assay. For the multiplex PCR, a mixture combining 60 forward primers for TCR Vbeta segments and 13 reverse primers for TCR Jbeta segments was used. The immuneACCESS repertoire file appears here via TCRdb, limited to in-frame rearrangements. These files lack a portion of the clones; in checked studies, under half of the deficit traces to unresolved V genes, and the cause of the others is not known. The sample has fewer than 90,000 clones on record, about 85% of them singletons. The leading ten clones occupy about 15% of the sample. Sequenced sample: PBMCs. The origin of the receptors is a woman aged 40 to 55 in good health and CMV-seropositive.

J is TRBJ1-3 and V is TRBV30; 8 nucleotides match TRBD1. Looked up from germline, CDR1 is GTSNPN and CDR2 is SVGIG (reference sequence). The length of the CDR3 is 14 residues. The V and J ends lost 2 bases and 4 bases, in that order; junction bases with no gene match: 4. CDR3 DNA sequence: TGTGCCTGGAGTCAGGGGGCTTCCGGAAACACCATATATTTT. Translated: CAWSQGASGNTIYF. Filled out from reference TRBV30 and TRBJ1-3, the complete variable domain reads SQTIHQWPATLVQPVGSPLSLECTVEGTSNPNLYWYRQAAGRGLQLLFYSVGIGQISSEVPQNLSASRPQDRQFILSSKKLLLSDSGFYLCAWSQGASGNTIYFGEGSWLTVV.

The rearrangement joins TRBV4-1 to TRBJ2-5; no definite D call. Germline CDR1 and CDR2: MGHRA and YSYEKL. Trimming removed 2 bases at V and 0 bases at J, with 13 bases between. The length of the CDR3 is 16 residues. CDR3 bases: TGCGCCAGCAGCCAAAACAGAGTCGTGGACCAAGAGACCCAGTACTTC. Translating it yields CASSQNRVVDQETQYF.

The rearrangement joins TRBV6-5 to TRBJ2-7; 9 bases fit TRBD1. V lost 6 bases and J lost 6; bases outside the gene matches: 12. Germline V gene lookup returns CDR1 MNHEY and CDR2 SVGAGI. CDR3 length: 15 residues. DNA for the CDR3: TGTGCCAGCAGGCCCGGGACAGGGAAATCGTCCGAGCAGTACTTC. Amino acid sequence: CASRPGTGKSSEQYF.

In this sample, this clone turned up a few times. V usage is TRBV11-2 and J usage is TRBJ2-7, with D possibly matching TRBD2 (5 bases). The germline CDR1 and CDR2 sequences are SGHAT and FQNNGV. The CDR3 is 15 amino acids. Trimming pared 0 bases from V and 3 bases from J, leaving 12 bases between. As DNA, the CDR3 is TGTGCCAGCAGCTTAGATAGAGGTGCGGGCTACGAGCAGTACTTC. It is translated as CASSLDRGAGYEQYF.

V usage is TRBV19 and J usage is TRBJ2-1; 9 bases match TRBD2. The CDR3 length is 14 residues. Unmatched junction bases numbered 10, after V lost 9 bases and J lost 7 bases. Germline loops: CDR1 LNHDA, CDR2 SQIVND (reference sequence). CDR3 nucleotide sequence: TGTGCCAGCAGGGGACTAGCAGGTAGGAATGAGCAGTTCTTC. Amino acids: CASRGLAGRNEQFF.

The chain recombines TRBV6-5 with TRBJ1-1, with D tentatively TRBD1 (5 bases). The length of the CDR3 is 16 residues. The V and J ends lost 0 bases and 3 bases respectively, with 14 bases between them. From germline, CDR1 is MNHEY and CDR2 SVGAGI. The chain's CDR3 is CASSYSVTGIDTEAFF. The CDR3 DNA reads TGTGCCAGCAGTTACTCCGTAACAGGAATAGACACTGAAGCTTTCTTT.

This clone occurred a few times. This chain connects TRBV28 to TRBJ2-6, with D perhaps TRBD1 (6 bases). V was trimmed by 5 bases and J by 2 bases, leaving 10 bases between them. CDR3 size: 15 residues. Germline V CDR1 and CDR2: MDHEN, SYDVKM. The CDR3 DNA sequence: TGTGCCAGCAGTCCGCAGGGGCCTGGGGCCAACGTCCTGACTTTC. Its translation: CASSPQGPGANVLTF.

The rearrangement uses TRBV19 and TRBJ1-1; 10 nucleotides match TRBD1. The CDR3 contains 14 residues. V shed 5 bases and J 4 bases; nucleotides not matched to a gene: 4. From germline, CDR1 is LNHDA and CDR2 SQIVND (reference sequence). The CDR3 bases are TGTGCCAGTAGTCCGAGGACAGGGGGCACTGAAGCTTTCTTT. Protein product: CASSPRTGGTEAFF.

CDR3 region: CATSFWTGGFATNEKLFF. The CDR3 bases are TGTGCCACCAGCTTCTGGACAGGGGGTTTCGCAACTAATGAAAAACTGTTTTTT. V gene TRBV15 combines with J gene TRBJ1-4; TRBD1 matches at 10 bases. Trimming cost V 5 bases and J 0 bases; bases outside gene matches: 9. The CDR3 consists of 18 residues. Germline V lookup: CDR1 LNHNV, CDR2 YYDKDF (reference sequence). Looking up the rest from reference TRBV15 and TRBJ1-4 gives the full variable domain: DAMVIQNPRYQVTQFGKPVTLSCSQTLNHNVMYWYQQKSSQAPKLLFHYYDKDFNNEADTPDNFQSRRPNTSFCFLDIRSPGLGDTAMYLCATSFWTGGFATNEKLFFGSGTQLSVL.

The chain combines TRBV30 with TRBJ1-2; D gene ambiguous. V was trimmed by 8 bases and J by 14 bases, leaving 18 bases between them. The CDR3 runs to 10 residues. Germline V gene lookup returns CDR1 GTSNPN and CDR2 SVGIG (reference sequence). The DNA for the CDR3 is TGTGCCGGGTCAGTTAGCCCGCGGACCTTC. Protein: CAGSVSPRTF.

J is TRBJ2-2 and V is TRBV7-8, with D uncertain. Looked up from germline, CDR1 is SGHVS and CDR2 is FQNEAQ. V was clipped by 4 bases and J by 3 bases, with 9 bases between them. CDR3 length: 14 amino acids. In nucleotides, the CDR3 is TGTGCCAGCAGCTCTTACTCCCACACCGGGGAGCTGTTTTTT. Translated, it gives CASSSYSHTGELFF.

The rearrangement uses TRBV19 and TRBJ1-3, with D unresolved. Trimming pared 1 base from V and 0 bases from J, leaving 7 bases between. Per the germline V gene, CDR1 is LNHDA and CDR2 is SQIVND (reference sequence). This CDR3 comprises 15 residues. The CDR3 sequence is CASSIVPYSGNTIYF. Here the CDR3 DNA reads TGTGCCAGTAGTATAGTCCCTTACTCTGGAAACACCATATATTTT. Full variable domain (rest looked up from reference TRBV19 and TRBJ1-3): DGGITQSPKYLFRKEGQNVTLSCEQNLNHDAMYWYRQDPGQGLRLIYYSQIVNDFQKGDIAEGYSVSREKKESFPLTVTSAQKNPTAFYLCASSIVPYSGNTIYFGEGSWLTVV.

V gene TRBV7-2 combines with J gene TRBJ1-2, with unresolved D. Germline CDR1 is SGHTA and CDR2 is FQGNSA. CDR3 length: 14 amino acids. Trimming removed 4 bases from V and 0 bases from J, with 9 bases in between. CDR3 in amino acids: CASSSHGANYGYTF. In DNA, the CDR3 is TGTGCCAGCAGCTCGCACGGGGCTAACTATGGCTACACCTTC.

A few counts support this clone. The chain combines TRBV7-8 with TRBJ1-5; 7 bases map to TRBD1. After removal of 5 bases from V and 2 bases from J, the junction contained 3 bases not matched to a gene. Germline CDR1 and CDR2: SGHVS and FQNEAQ. The CDR3 has 14 residues. The CDR3 is CASSLDRGNQPQHF. The DNA for the CDR3 is TGTGCCAGCAGCCTCGACAGGGGCAATCAGCCCCAGCATTTT. Variable domain in full (rest from reference TRBV7-8 and TRBJ1-5): GAGVSQSPRYKVAKRGQDVALRCDPISGHVSLFWYQQALGQGPEFLTYFQNEAQLDKSGLPSDRFFAERPEGSVSTLKIQRTQQEDSAVYLCASSLDRGNQPQHFGDGTRLSIL.

This chain joins TRBV9 and TRBJ2-6, with 7 bases aligning to TRBD2. Germline values: CDR1 SGDLS, CDR2 YYNGEE. The CDR3 has 19 amino acids. V lost 5 bases to trimming and J lost 4 bases; unmatched junction nucleotides: 18. The CDR3 loop is CASRDPRTRGPSGANVLTF. CDR3 sequence (DNA): TGTGCCAGCAGGGATCCGAGGACTAGAGGTCCTTCCGGGGCCAACGTCCTGACTTTC. Based on the CDR3 plus reference TRBV9 and TRBJ2-6, the full variable domain is DSGVTQTPKHLITATGQRVTLRCSPRSGDLSVYWYQQSLDQGLQFLIQYYNGEERAKGNILERFSAQQFPDLHSELNLSSLELGDSALYFCASRDPRTRGPSGANVLTFGAGSRLTVL.

CDR3 region: CASSTDRNRNQPQHF. The CDR3 DNA sequence: TGTGCCAGCAGCACCGACAGGAATCGCAATCAGCCCCAGCATTTT. The V and J genes are TRBV6-1 and TRBJ1-5; the D gene is possibly TRBD1 (6 bases). CDR3 length equals 15 residues. Germline V gene lookup returns CDR1 MNHNS and CDR2 SASEGT. The germline V and J ends were trimmed by 6 bases and 2 bases, with 14 bases remaining between them.

In its sample, this clone was seen once. The junction differs from germline at one of its ends, possibly a read error. The chain combines TRBV13 with TRBJ1-1; D uncertain. The CDR3 is 12 amino acids. From germline, CDR1 is PRHDT and CDR2 FYEKMQ (reference sequence). CDR3 in amino acids: CVSSPRVSEAFF. DNA of the CDR3: TGTGTCAGCAGCCCACGGGTGTCTGAAGCTTTCTTT.

The chain has TRBV30 and TRBJ2-1; D may be TRBD2 (5 bases). Per germline, CDR1 GTSNPN and CDR2 SVGIG (reference sequence). This CDR3 spans 18 amino acids. The V gene lost 0 bases and the J gene lost 10 bases, with 28 bases spanning the gap. Here the CDR3 DNA reads TGTGCCTGGAGTGTTCTCGACCGTGGAGGCCCCCCCACGGGGGAGCAGTTCTTC. It codes for CAWSVLDRGGPPTGEQFF.

In this sample, this clone turned up a few times. The J gene is TRBJ2-7, the V gene TRBV20-1; tentatively, D is TRBD1 (5 bases). Trimming left V 6 bases short and J 3 bases short, with 9 bases between. This CDR3 region has 11 residues. Germline CDR1 is DFQATT and CDR2 is SNEGSKA (reference sequence). The CDR3: CSARRGYEQYF. In DNA form, the CDR3 reads TGCAGTGCCAGAAGGGGCTACGAGCAGTACTTC.

CDR3 bases: TGTGCCGCCGGGAAGGGACTTCCAACAGATACGCAGTATTTT. Amino acids: CAAGKGLPTDTQYF. This sequence joins TRBV11-2 and TRBJ2-3; D is possibly TRBD2 (6 bases). V gave up 11 bases and J gave up 3 bases, with 18 bases separating them. Germline V gene sequence: CDR1 SGHAT, CDR2 FQNNGV. CDR3 size: 14 residues.